A selection of T cell receptor beta chains follows, all from one sample in a study of early T cells in non-severe SARS-CoV-2 infection. Using its own MiXCR run on the 5' RACE reads, TCRdb lists one record per CDR3 protein. The table has more than 65,000 distinct CDR3 sequences, more than 3.5% seen once. The material was whole blood, obtained at baseline. These receptors originate from an adult who was a healthcare worker with PCR-confirmed SARS-CoV-2 infection or an uninfected control (not recorded which). The donor label of this sample is uncertain. The CDR3 runs from the conserved cysteine through the conserved F or W. Each record gives: J gene, V gene, clone size, D gene, CDR3 protein, CDR3 DNA. The D gene is left open where the match is weak. Rows give clone size only sometimes, using once, few, many, or a class for an expanded clone.

TRBJ2-7,TRBV10-2,many,-,CASIAGLRKTYEQYF,TGCGCCAGCATTGCGGGACTGAGGAAGACCTACGAGCAGTACTTC
TRBJ2-7,TRBV11-2,many,-,CASSLEPGIAYEQYF,TGTGCCAGCAGCTTAGAACCAGGGATAGCCTACGAGCAGTACTTC
TRBJ1-6,TRBV6-5,many,-,CASSDRFYNSPLHF,TGTGCCAGCAGTGACAGGTTTTATAATTCACCCCTCCACTTT
TRBJ1-1,TRBV11-2,many,-,CASIPGGVMNTEAFF,TGTGCCAGCATCCCCGGGGGAGTCATGAACACTGAAGCTTTCTTT
TRBJ2-7,TRBV9,many,TRBD1,CASSVGQGAYEQYF,TGTGCCAGCAGCGTCGGACAGGGGGCCTACGAGCAGTACTTC
TRBJ1-5,TRBV7-2,many,-,CASSSGPWPQHF,TGTGCCAGCAGCTCAGGGCCATGGCCCCAGCATTTT
TRBJ1-3,TRBV12-3/TRBV12-4,few,-,CASSLAGPGNTIYF,TGTGCCAGCAGTTTGGCAGGCCCTGGAAACACCATATATTTT
TRBJ2-7,TRBV19,-,-,CASSIDPSSYEQYF,TGTGCCAGTAGTATAGATCCCAGTTCCTACGAGCAGTACTTC
TRBJ1-1,TRBV30,many,TRBD1,CAWSTGGYTEAFF,TGTGCCTGGTCGACAGGGGGGTACACTGAAGCTTTCTTT
TRBJ2-4,TRBV4-1,-,TRBD2,CASSHPAGEAKNIQYF,TGCGCCAGCAGCCACCCAGCGGGGGAGGCCAAAAACATTCAGTACTTC
TRBJ2-1,TRBV5-1,many,-,CASSLAGGARRNEQFF,TGCGCCAGCAGCTTGGCCGGAGGGGCTCGGAGGAATGAGCAGTTCTTC
TRBJ1-3,TRBV6-1,many,-,CASSEGQEGNTIYF,TGTGCCAGCAGTGAAGGGCAAGAAGGAAACACCATATATTTT
TRBJ1-2,TRBV7-9,many,TRBD1,CASSTGQGLNYGYTF,TGTGCCAGCAGCACAGGACAGGGGTTAAACTATGGCTACACCTTC
TRBJ2-1,TRBV9,few,TRBD2,CASSVAGSGGPSYNEQFF,TGTGCCAGCAGCGTAGCTGGTAGCGGGGGGCCTTCCTACAATGAGCAGTTCTTC
TRBJ1-6,TRBV3-1,few,-,CASSQQSGYNSPLHF,TGTGCCAGCAGCCAACAATCCGGTTATAATTCACCCCTCCACTTT
TRBJ2-3,TRBV29-1,-,TRBD1,CSGATGGADTQCF,TGCAGCGGCGCTACAGGGGGCGCAGATACGCAGTGTTTT
TRBJ2-7,TRBV5-1,few,-,CASSPGRLGVVEQYF,TGCGCCAGCAGCCCGGGACGGCTAGGGGTAGTCGAGCAGTACTTC
TRBJ1-4,TRBV25-1,once,-,CASSESPVPRGEKLFF,TGTGCCAGCAGTGAATCGCCGGTCCCTAGGGGTGAAAAACTGTTTTTT
TRBJ1-5,TRBV12-3/TRBV12-4,-,-,CASSLNSHQPQHF,TGTGCCAGCAGTTTAAACAGTCATCAGCCCCAGCATTTT
TRBJ1-3,TRBV7-9,-,TRBD1,CASSPKQGARGNTIYF,TGTGCCAGCAGCCCCAAACAGGGGGCGCGGGGAAACACCATATATTTT
TRBJ2-4,TRBV10-3,-,-,CAISDGGHGKNIQYF,TGTGCCATCAGTGATGGGGGGCACGGCAAAAACATTCAGTACTTC
TRBJ2-5,TRBV28,-,-,CASSSAGKETQYF,TGTGCCAGCAGTTCCGCCGGTAAAGAGACCCAGTACTTC
TRBJ1-2,TRBV30,few,-,CAWTDGTYGYTF,TGTGCCTGGACTGACGGCACCTATGGCTACACCTTC
TRBJ2-2,TRBV30,few,TRBD2,CAWNGLAGGELFF,TGTGCCTGGAACGGATTAGCGGGGGGGGAGCTGTTTTTT
TRBJ1-5,TRBV5-6,few,-,CASSFSVHQPQHF,TGTGCCAGCAGCTTCTCGGTACATCAGCCCCAGCATTTT
TRBJ1-6,TRBV27,many,-,CASSLWQGLAPLHF,TGTGCCAGCAGTTTATGGCAGGGACTTGCACCCCTCCACTTT
TRBJ2-3,TRBV4-1,-,TRBD2,CASSQARLAGGPAAHSDTQYF,TGCGCCAGCAGCCAAGCGCGGCTAGCGGGGGGGCCTGCCGCACACTCAGATACGCAGTATTTT
TRBJ2-5,TRBV7-6,-,-,CASSFQGRGETQYF,TGTGCCAGCAGCTTCCAAGGGAGAGGAGAGACCCAGTACTTC
TRBJ2-3,TRBV10-3,many,-,CAISEEDTLGRQYF,TGTGCCATCAGTGAGGAGGACACGCTCGGAAGGCAGTATTTT
TRBJ2-3,TRBV6-6,-,TRBD1,CASSYYPRGQGTDTQYF,TGTGCCAGCAGTTACTACCCCCGGGGACAGGGGACAGATACGCAGTATTTT
TRBJ1-1,TRBV6-2/TRBV6-3,few,-,CASGGQALTSTEAFF,TGTGCCAGCGGGGGACAAGCCCTGACCTCCACTGAAGCTTTCTTT
TRBJ2-1,TRBV10-2,-,-,CASSDPGSSYNEQFF,TGCGCCAGCAGTGACCCAGGGAGCTCCTACAATGAGCAGTTCTTC
TRBJ2-1,TRBV29-1,many,TRBD2,CSATRLAGGGNEQFF,TGCAGCGCCACCCGACTAGCGGGGGGGGGAAATGAGCAGTTCTTC
TRBJ2-3,TRBV20-1,medium-sized,TRBD2,CSAKGTSGADTQYF,TGCAGTGCTAAAGGGACTAGCGGGGCAGATACGCAGTATTTT
TRBJ2-3,TRBV4-3,many,-,CASSQESSGPFTDTQYF,TGCGCCAGCAGCCAAGAATCGAGCGGGCCTTTCACAGATACGCAGTATTTT
TRBJ2-3,TRBV20-1,few,-,CSARGGGPRTDTQYF,TGCAGTGCTAGGGGTGGCGGGCCTCGCACAGATACGCAGTATTTT
TRBJ1-6,TRBV6-2/TRBV6-3,few,-,CASSPPEDSKPLHF,TGTGCCAGCAGCCCCCCAGAGGACAGCAAACCCCTCCACTTT
TRBJ1-2,TRBV7-9,many,-,CASSLRVAGGGYGYTF,TGTGCCAGCAGCTTAAGGGTAGCAGGCGGGGGCTATGGCTACACCTTC
TRBJ2-3,TRBV5-6,many,-,CASRFRGTGSTDTQYF,TGTGCCAGCAGGTTTCGGGGGACGGGAAGCACAGATACGCAGTATTTT
TRBJ1-5,TRBV6-2/TRBV6-3,few,-,CASSQGQGLLQHF,TGTGCCAGCAGTCAAGGGCAGGGGTTACTCCAGCATTTT
TRBJ2-7,TRBV6-5,few,-,CASSSSRHRGSSYEQYF,TGTGCCAGCAGTTCCAGTCGACATCGGGGGAGCTCCTACGAGCAGTACTTC
TRBJ1-4,TRBV12-3/TRBV12-4,-,-,CASSPRGRTLATNEKLFF,TGTGCCAGCAGCCCCAGGGGCCGCACCCTCGCAACTAATGAAAAACTGTTTTTT
TRBJ2-7,TRBV28,-,-,CASSLPRSSYEQYF,TGTGCCAGCAGTTTACCTAGGAGCTCCTACGAGCAGTACTTC
TRBJ2-3,TRBV28,few,-,CASSQGNTDTQYF,TGTGCCAGTTCCCAGGGAAACACAGATACGCAGTATTTT
TRBJ2-7,TRBV11-2,-,-,CASSEQGGGEQYF,TGTGCCAGCAGCGAACAAGGGGGTGGGGAGCAGTACTTC
TRBJ2-7,TRBV20-1,many,-,CSARAGGQYEQYF,TGCAGTGCTAGAGCCGGGGGGCAATACGAGCAGTACTTC
TRBJ2-5,TRBV7-9,few,-,CASSSSNQETQYF,TGTGCCAGCAGCTCCTCTAACCAAGAGACCCAGTACTTC
TRBJ2-7,TRBV7-9,many,-,CASSLSSSYEQYF,TGTGCCAGCAGCCTCTCCAGCTCCTACGAGCAGTACTTC
TRBJ2-2,TRBV4-1,many,-,CASSQSGSGELFF,TGCGCCAGCAGCCAAAGCGGATCCGGGGAGCTGTTTTTT
TRBJ2-5,TRBV4-3,few,-,CASSQEAPLGIRTQYF,TGCGCCAGCAGCCAAGAGGCCCCCCTAGGCATAAGGACCCAGTACTTC
TRBJ1-6,TRBV5-1,few,TRBD1,CASTQGDRGSYNSPLHF,TGCGCCAGCACCCAGGGGGACAGGGGGTCCTATAATTCACCCCTCCACTTT
TRBJ2-7,TRBV7-2,-,TRBD2,CASSLSGTSSLEQYF,TGTGCCAGCAGCTTATCAGGGACTAGCTCCCTCGAGCAGTACTTC
TRBJ1-2,TRBV2,few,-,CASLGQLGNYGYTF,TGTGCCAGCTTAGGTCAGCTAGGCAACTATGGCTACACCTTC
TRBJ2-2,TRBV11-2,few,-,CASSFEIQGNTGELFF,TGTGCCAGCAGCTTCGAGATACAGGGGAACACCGGGGAGCTGTTTTTT
TRBJ1-6,TRBV7-2,many,TRBD1,CASSLGSGGVGSPLHF,TGTGCCAGCAGCTTAGGTTCAGGGGGGGTCGGGTCACCCCTCCACTTT
TRBJ1-3,TRBV7-9,-,-,CASSWEGGDSGNTIYF,TGTGCCAGCAGCTGGGAAGGGGGTGACTCTGGAAACACCATATATTTT
TRBJ2-7,TRBV5-4,few,-,CASSLGSRVHEQYF,TGTGCCAGCAGCTTGGGAAGCAGGGTCCACGAGCAGTACTTC